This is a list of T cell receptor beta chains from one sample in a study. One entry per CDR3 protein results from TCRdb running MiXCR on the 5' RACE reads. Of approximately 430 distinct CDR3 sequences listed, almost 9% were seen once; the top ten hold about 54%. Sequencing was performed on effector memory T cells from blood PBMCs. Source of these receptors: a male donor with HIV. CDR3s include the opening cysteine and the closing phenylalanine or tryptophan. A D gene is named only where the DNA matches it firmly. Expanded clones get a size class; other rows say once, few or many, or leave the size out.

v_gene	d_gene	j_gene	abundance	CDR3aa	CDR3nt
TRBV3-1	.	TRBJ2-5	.	CASSQERRGVVETQYF	TGTGCCAGCAGCCAAGAACGTAGGGGCGTTGTGGAGACCCAGTACTTC
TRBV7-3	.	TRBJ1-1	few	CASSLRGGARDTEAFF	TGTGCCAGCAGCTTGCGAGGGGGGGCCAGGGACACTGAAGCTTTCTTT
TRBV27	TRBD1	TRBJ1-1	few	CASIRQGASNTEAFF	TGTGCCAGCATAAGACAGGGGGCGTCGAACACTGAAGCTTTCTTT
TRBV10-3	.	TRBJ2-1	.	CAISEPSLAIGDEQFF	TGTGCCATCAGTGAGCCCTCCTTGGCGATAGGCGATGAGCAGTTCTTC
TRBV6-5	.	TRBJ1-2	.	CASSPGGNGYTF	TGTGCCAGCAGCCCTGGGGGGAATGGCTACACCTTC
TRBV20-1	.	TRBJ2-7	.	CSASPQRGYSIEQYF	TGCAGTGCTAGTCCGCAAAGGGGCTACTCGATCGAGCAGTACTTC
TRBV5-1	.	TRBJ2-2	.	CASKTQRGQNTGELFF	TGCGCCAGCAAGACCCAGCGGGGACAGAACACCGGGGAGCTGTTTTTT
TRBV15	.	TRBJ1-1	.	CATSRAPSEAFF	TGTGCCACCAGCAGAGCCCCCAGTGAAGCTTTCTTT
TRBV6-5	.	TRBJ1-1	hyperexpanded	CASSYRPGNTEAFF	TGTGCCAGCAGTTACAGACCAGGGAACACTGAAGCTTTCTTT
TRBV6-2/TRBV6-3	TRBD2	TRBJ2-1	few	CASSYSNRGAYNEQFF	TGTGCCAGCAGTTACTCGAATCGGGGGGCCTACAATGAGCAGTTCTTC
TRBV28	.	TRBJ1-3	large	CASRGDGTIYF	TGTGCCAGCAGGGGGGACGGCACCATATATTTT
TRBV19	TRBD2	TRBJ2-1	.	CASSIASGGAGEQFF	TGTGCCAGTAGTATAGCCAGCGGGGGGGCCGGTGAGCAGTTCTTC
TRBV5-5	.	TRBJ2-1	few	CASSPKGSGSNEQFF	TGTGCCAGCAGCCCGAAGGGGTCAGGGAGCAATGAGCAGTTCTTC
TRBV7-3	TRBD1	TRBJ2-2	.	CASSLQGASDTGELSF	TGTGCCAGCAGCTTACAGGGGGCGAGTGACACCGGGGAGCTGTCTTTT
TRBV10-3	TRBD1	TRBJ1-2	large	CAISRQGVSGYTF	TGTGCCATCAGCCGACAGGGAGTGAGTGGCTACACCTTC
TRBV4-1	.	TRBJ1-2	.	CASSQTTGYTF	TGCGCCAGCAGCCAAACGACAGGCTACACCTTC
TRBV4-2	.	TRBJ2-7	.	CASSGTFSSYEQYF	TGTGCCAGCAGTGGGACATTCTCCTCCTACGAGCAGTACTTC